Listed here are 13 T cell receptor beta chains from one sample, sequenced in a study of cytomegalovirus exposure and HLA in healthy donors. A multiplex PCR was run with 60 Vbeta primers and 13 Jbeta primers. Generated by immunoSEQ multiplex PCR, the TCRdb table keeps only in-frame clones and is missing some. The sample records about 140,000 clones, over 75% being singletons. Sequences were obtained from PBMCs. Source of these receptors: a middle-aged woman in good health and CMV-seronegative.

V usage is TRBV7-9 and J usage is TRBJ1-1; 7 positions agree with TRBD1. The trim removed 5 bases at V and 5 bases at J, leaving 8 bases unmatched. CDR3 length equals 14 residues. Germline lookup yields CDR1 SEHNR and CDR2 FQNEAQ (reference sequence). The CDR3 region is CASSAGAGGTEAFF. DNA for the CDR3: TGTGCCAGCAGCGCAGGGGCAGGGGGGACTGAAGCTTTCTTT.

The V gene is TRBV5-1, the J gene TRBJ2-7; the D is unclear. In germline, CDR1 is SGHRS, CDR2 YFSETQ. The CDR3 runs 12 residues. Trimming stripped 1 base from V and 7 bases from J, with 9 bases between. The CDR3 DNA sequence: TGCGCCAGCAGCTTGCCCTCTCGGGAGCAGTACTTC. Residues: CASSLPSREQYF. The whole variable domain, remainder taken from reference TRBV5-1 and TRBJ2-7, is KAGVTQTPRYLIKTRGQQVTLSCSPISGHRSVSWYQQTPGQGLQFLFEYFSETQRNKGNFPGRFSGRQFSNSRSEMNVSTLELGDSALYLCASSLPSREQYFGPGTRLTVT.

V gene TRBV5-4 combines with J gene TRBJ2-4; TRBD1 matches at 9 bases. The junction had 5 bases not matched to a gene; V was cut back by 4 bases and J by 0 bases. From germline, CDR1 is SGHNT and CDR2 YYREEE (reference sequence). This CDR3 is 16 amino acids long. CDR3 amino acids: CASSPQGALAKNIQYF. CDR3 bases: TGTGCCAGCAGCCCACAGGGGGCCCTAGCCAAAAACATTCAGTACTTC.

The chain joins TRBV6-1 to TRBJ2-7; D uncertain. Germline V gives CDR1 MNHNS, CDR2 SASEGT. Trimming shortened V by 0 bases and J by 2 bases, and 5 bases separated the two germline ends. The CDR3 extends over 13 amino acids. The CDR3 coding sequence is TGTGCCAGCAGTGAAGCTTCCACCTACGAGCAGTACTTC. Translated: CASSEASTYEQYF.

The chain couples TRBV7-8 to TRBJ2-5, with TRBD2 identical over 7 bases. The CDR3 sequence is 14 residues long. J gave up 9 bases and V 5 bases, and 12 bases lay outside the gene matches. Germline V CDR1 and CDR2: SGHVS, FQNEAQ. The CDR3 sequence is CASSPLTDRGAQYF. CDR3 in DNA: TGTGCCAGCAGCCCCCTAACGGATCGGGGGGCCCAGTACTTC.

This chain links TRBV11-3 with TRBJ2-1, with a possible D match to TRBD2 (6 bases). V was clipped by 1 base and J by 2 bases, with 12 bases between them. Germline assignment: CDR1 SGHNT and CDR2 YENEEA. The CDR3 totals 16 residues. The DNA of the CDR3 is TGTGCCAGCAGCTTAGCTAGCGCCTCAGCCTACAATGAGCAGTTCTTC. Amino acids: CASSLASASAYNEQFF.

The chain recombines TRBV7-9 with TRBJ2-2, with 10 bases lining up with TRBD1. Germline assignment: CDR1 SEHNR and CDR2 FQNEAQ (reference sequence). This CDR3 has 16 residues. The V segment lost 5 bases and the J segment 6 bases; nucleotides outside the gene matches: 9. The CDR3 protein is CASSPSGGTGAGELFF. The CDR3 bases are TGTGCCAGCAGCCCCTCCGGCGGGACAGGGGCCGGGGAGCTGTTTTTT.

This clone has a single count. This chain joins TRBV11-2 and TRBJ1-6, with TRBD1 as a possible D gene (5 bases). The CDR3 totals 13 residues. Germline CDR1 and CDR2: SGHAT and FQNNGV. Trimming pared 6 bases from V and 10 bases from J, leaving 13 bases between. CDR3 sequence (DNA): TGTGCCAGCAGTAAACAGGTCCGGTCACCCCTCCACTTT. Its translation: CASSKQVRSPLHF.

The chain joins TRBV7-2 to TRBJ2-7; 11 bases are shared with TRBD2. The junction had 8 bases not matched to a gene; V was cut back by 5 bases and J by 5 bases. The CDR3 extends over 15 amino acids. Germline values: CDR1 SGHTA, CDR2 FQGNSA. DNA of the CDR3: TGTGCCAGCAGCAGACTAGCGGGATTGATGGACGAGCAGTACTTC. Translation: CASSRLAGLMDEQYF.

This clone came up once. The chain has TRBV30 and TRBJ1-2; the D gene is possibly TRBD1 (5 bases). CDR1 and CDR2 from the germline V gene are GTSNPN and SVGIG (reference sequence). This CDR3 is 13 amino acids long. V was shortened by 0 bases and J by 8 bases, with 13 bases between the two germline ends. The CDR3 DNA reads TGTGCCTGGAGTGTGCCAGGGAGGAGCGGCTACACCTTC. It is translated as CAWSVPGRSGYTF.

V gene TRBV15 combines with J gene TRBJ2-5; weak D call: TRBD1 (6 bases). CDR3 length: 15 amino acids. Germline CDR1 and CDR2: LNHNV and YYDKDF (reference sequence). Between the trimmed V and J ends, which lost 2 bases and 2 bases, there was a span of 12 bases. CDR3 sequence reads: CATSRSTGLQETQYF. CDR3 DNA: TGTGCCACCAGCAGATCGACAGGTTTACAAGAGACCCAGTACTTC.

Comment on this clone: This sample also contains other DNA sequences that code for the same CDR3. This chain links TRBV7-9 with TRBJ2-1, with 7 bases matching TRBD1. This CDR3 spans 15 amino acids. Germline-derived CDR1 and CDR2 are SEHNR and FQNEAQ (reference sequence). V trimming: 5 bases; J trimming: 0 bases; junction bases outside the gene matches: 4. In DNA form, the CDR3 reads TGTGCCAGCAGCGCAGGGGGAAGCTCCTACAATGAGCAGTTCTTC. Encoded protein: CASSAGGSSYNEQFF.

The chain employs TRBV6-5 and TRBJ1-2; D is possibly TRBD1 (5 bases). The germline V gene encodes CDR1 MNHEY and CDR2 SVGAGI. The CDR3 covers 13 residues. The ends were cut back, 6 bases at V and 5 bases at J, with 13 bases in the middle. The CDR3 DNA reads as TGTGCCAGCAGCCAACGCGGGGGTTATGGCTACACCTTC. Translated, it gives CASSQRGGYGYTF.